One sample yielded the 4 T cell receptor beta chains listed below, sequenced in a study of T-cell memory formation after mild COVID-19. A single record per CDR3 protein comes from TCRdb applying MiXCR to the 5' RACE reads. The top ten clones hold roughly 14% of a sample with 300,000 to 400,000 distinct CDR3 sequences, around 27% of them seen once. The specimen was PBMCs or a T cell subset sorted from them (not recorded which). Receptors were obtained from an adult woman who had mild COVID-19 (a few samples of this study predate the infection). Cell type and time point are not known.

The chain joins TRBV10-3 to TRBJ2-3, with D unresolved. V lost 8 bases to trimming and J lost 0 bases, with 9 bases between them. Germline assignment: CDR1 ENHRY and CDR2 SYGVKD. The CDR3 covers 13 residues. CDR3 amino acids: CAIGGKSTDTQYF. Written as DNA, the CDR3 is TGTGCCATCGGTGGGAAGAGCACAGATACGCAGTATTTT.

This clonotype was observed a handful of times. This chain joins TRBV12-3 or TRBV12-4 and TRBJ1-4, with TRBD1 matching 11 bases. The V gene end was trimmed by 3 bases and the J gene end by 8 bases; junction bases not matched to a gene: 14. The CDR3 consists of 18 residues. The CDR3 nucleotides read TGTGCCAGCAGTTTTATAGGACAGGGGGCAATGAAGTGGGAAAAACTGTTTTTT. Translation: CASSFIGQGAMKWEKLFF.

The chain couples TRBV4-1 to TRBJ2-7; D is perhaps TRBD2 (6 bases). The CDR3 length is 16 residues. The V and J ends lost 4 bases and 5 bases respectively, with 21 bases between them. The V gene's germline CDR1 is MGHRA and CDR2 YSYEKL. CDR3: CASSPWGIAGTHEQYF. The CDR3 DNA reads as TGCGCCAGCAGCCCCTGGGGCATTGCGGGGACGCACGAGCAGTACTTC.

This clonotype has just a few counts. The chain uses TRBV30 and TRBJ1-4; D is ambiguous. V was cut by 6 bases and J by 5 bases, with 16 bases left in between. This CDR3 has 14 amino acids. Germline V CDR1 and CDR2: GTSNPN, SVGIG (reference sequence). CDR3 sequence: CACTQASRNEKLFF. As DNA, the CDR3 is TGTGCCTGCACCCAGGCGAGTAGAAATGAAAAACTGTTTTTT.